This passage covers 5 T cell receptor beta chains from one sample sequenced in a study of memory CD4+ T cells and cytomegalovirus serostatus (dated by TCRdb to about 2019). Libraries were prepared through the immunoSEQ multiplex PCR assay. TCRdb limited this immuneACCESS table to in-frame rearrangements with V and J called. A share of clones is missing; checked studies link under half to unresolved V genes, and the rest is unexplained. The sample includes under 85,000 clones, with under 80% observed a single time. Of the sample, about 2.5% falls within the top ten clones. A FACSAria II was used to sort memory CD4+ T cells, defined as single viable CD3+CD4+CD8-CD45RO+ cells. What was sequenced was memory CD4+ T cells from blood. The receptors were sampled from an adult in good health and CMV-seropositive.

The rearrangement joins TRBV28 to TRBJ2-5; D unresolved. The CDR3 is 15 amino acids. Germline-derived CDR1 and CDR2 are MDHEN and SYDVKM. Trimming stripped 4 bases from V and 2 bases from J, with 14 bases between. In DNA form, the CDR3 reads TGTGCCAGCAGTTCTGGGTCGGACGGGCAAGAGACCCAGTACTTC. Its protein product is CASSSGSDGQETQYF.

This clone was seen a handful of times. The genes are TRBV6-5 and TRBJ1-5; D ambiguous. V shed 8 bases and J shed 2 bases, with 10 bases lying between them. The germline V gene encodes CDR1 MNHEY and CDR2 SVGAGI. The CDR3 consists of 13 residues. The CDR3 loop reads CASAGWGNQPQHF. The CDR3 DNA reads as TGTGCCAGCGCAGGTTGGGGCAATCAGCCCCAGCATTTT.

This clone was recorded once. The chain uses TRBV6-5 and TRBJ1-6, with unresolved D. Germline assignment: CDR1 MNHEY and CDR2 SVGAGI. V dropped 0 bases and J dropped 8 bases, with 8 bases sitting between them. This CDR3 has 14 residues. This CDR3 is CASSYSAPDSPLHF. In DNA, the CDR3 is TGTGCCAGCAGTTACTCGGCTCCGGATTCACCCCTCCACTTT.

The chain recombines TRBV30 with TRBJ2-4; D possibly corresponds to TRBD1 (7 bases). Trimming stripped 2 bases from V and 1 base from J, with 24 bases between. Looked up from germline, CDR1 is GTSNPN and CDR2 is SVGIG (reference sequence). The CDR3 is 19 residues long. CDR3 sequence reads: CAWSRSIHRGGGAKNIQYF. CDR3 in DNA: TGTGCCTGGAGTAGGTCGATTCACAGGGGAGGTGGGGCCAAAAACATTCAGTACTTC.

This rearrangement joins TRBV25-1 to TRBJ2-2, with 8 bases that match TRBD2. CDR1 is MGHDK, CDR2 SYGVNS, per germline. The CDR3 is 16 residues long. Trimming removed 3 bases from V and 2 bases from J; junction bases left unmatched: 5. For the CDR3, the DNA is TGTGCCAGCAGTGACATTGCGGGAGGAAACACCGGGGAGCTGTTTTTT. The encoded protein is CASSDIAGGNTGELFF.